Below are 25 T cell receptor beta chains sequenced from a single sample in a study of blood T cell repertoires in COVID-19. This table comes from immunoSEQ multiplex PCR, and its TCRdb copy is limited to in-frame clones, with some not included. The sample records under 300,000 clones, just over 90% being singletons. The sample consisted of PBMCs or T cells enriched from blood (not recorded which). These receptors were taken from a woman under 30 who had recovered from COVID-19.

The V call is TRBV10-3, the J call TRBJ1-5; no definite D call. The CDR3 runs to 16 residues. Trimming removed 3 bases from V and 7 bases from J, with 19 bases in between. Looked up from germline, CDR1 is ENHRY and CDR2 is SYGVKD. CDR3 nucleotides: TGTGCCATCAGTGAAGGGCGGGGTACGTCTCCCCAGCCCCAGCATTTT. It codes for CAISEGRGTSPQPQHF.

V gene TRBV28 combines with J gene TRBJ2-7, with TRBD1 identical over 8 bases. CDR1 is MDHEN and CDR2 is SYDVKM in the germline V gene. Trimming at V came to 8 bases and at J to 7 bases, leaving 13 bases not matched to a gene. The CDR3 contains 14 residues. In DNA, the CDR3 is TGTGCCAGCCTTAATCCAGGGGGCTCTCGGGAGCAGTACTTC. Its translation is CASLNPGGSREQYF.

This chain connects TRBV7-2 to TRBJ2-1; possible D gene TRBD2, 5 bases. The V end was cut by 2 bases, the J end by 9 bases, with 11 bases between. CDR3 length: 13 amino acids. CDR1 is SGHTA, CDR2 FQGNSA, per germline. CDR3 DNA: TGTGCCAGCAGCTTATTCGTAGAGGGTGAGCAGTTCTTC. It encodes CASSLFVEGEQFF.

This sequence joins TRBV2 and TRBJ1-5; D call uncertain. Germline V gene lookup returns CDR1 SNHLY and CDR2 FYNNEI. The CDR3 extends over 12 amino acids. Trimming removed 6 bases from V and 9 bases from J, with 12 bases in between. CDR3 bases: TGTGCCAGCAGCGATGACTACTCGCCCCAGCATTTT. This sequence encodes CASSDDYSPQHF.

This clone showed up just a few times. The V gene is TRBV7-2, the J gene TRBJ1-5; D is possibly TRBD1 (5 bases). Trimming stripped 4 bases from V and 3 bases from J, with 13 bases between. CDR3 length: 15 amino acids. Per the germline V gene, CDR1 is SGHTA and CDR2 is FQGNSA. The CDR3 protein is CASSSEGQYNQPQHF. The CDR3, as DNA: TGTGCCAGCAGCTCGGAGGGGCAGTACAATCAGCCCCAGCATTTT.

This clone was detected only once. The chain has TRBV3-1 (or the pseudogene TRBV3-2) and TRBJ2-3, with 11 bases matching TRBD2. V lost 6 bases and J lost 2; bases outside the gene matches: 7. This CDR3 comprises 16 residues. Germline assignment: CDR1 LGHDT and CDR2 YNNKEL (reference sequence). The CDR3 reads CASSSFSGGDTDTQYF. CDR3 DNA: TGTGCCAGCAGTTCCTTTAGCGGGGGGGACACAGATACGCAGTATTTT.

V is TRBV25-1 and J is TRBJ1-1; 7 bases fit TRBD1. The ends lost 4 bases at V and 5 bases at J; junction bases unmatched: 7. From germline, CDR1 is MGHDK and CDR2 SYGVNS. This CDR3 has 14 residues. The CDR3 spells CASSALQGRTEAFF. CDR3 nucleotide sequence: TGTGCCAGCAGTGCCTTACAGGGGAGAACTGAAGCTTTCTTT.

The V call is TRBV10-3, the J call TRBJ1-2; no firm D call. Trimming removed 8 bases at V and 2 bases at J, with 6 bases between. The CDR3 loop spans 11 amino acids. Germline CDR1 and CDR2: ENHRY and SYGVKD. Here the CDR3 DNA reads TGTGCCATCGGAGAGAACTATGGCTACACCTTC. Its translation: CAIGENYGYTF.

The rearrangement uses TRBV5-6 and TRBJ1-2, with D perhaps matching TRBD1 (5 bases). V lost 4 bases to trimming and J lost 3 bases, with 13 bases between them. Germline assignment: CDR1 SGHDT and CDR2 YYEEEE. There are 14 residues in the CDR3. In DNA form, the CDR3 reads TGTGCCAGCAGCAAGGGGCGACATTACTATGGCTACACCTTC. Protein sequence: CASSKGRHYYGYTF.

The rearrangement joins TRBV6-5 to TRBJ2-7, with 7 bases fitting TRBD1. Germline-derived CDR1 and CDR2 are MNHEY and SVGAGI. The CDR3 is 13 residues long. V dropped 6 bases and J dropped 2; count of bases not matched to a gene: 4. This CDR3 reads CASRQGQPYEQYF. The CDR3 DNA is TGTGCCAGCAGGCAGGGACAGCCCTACGAGCAGTACTTC.

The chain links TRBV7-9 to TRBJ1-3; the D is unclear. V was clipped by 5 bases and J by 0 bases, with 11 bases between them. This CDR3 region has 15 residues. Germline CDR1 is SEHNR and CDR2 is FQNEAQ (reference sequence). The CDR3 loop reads CASSPPVYSGNTIYF. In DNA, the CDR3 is TGTGCCAGCAGCCCCCCGGTCTACTCTGGAAACACCATATATTTT.

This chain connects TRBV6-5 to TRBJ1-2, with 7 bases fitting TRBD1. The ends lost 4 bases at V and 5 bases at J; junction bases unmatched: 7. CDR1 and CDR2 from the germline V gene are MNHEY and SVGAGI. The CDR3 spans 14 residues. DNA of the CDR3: TGTGCCAGCAGTTTGACAGGGAAAATTTATGGCTACACCTTC. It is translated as CASSLTGKIYGYTF.

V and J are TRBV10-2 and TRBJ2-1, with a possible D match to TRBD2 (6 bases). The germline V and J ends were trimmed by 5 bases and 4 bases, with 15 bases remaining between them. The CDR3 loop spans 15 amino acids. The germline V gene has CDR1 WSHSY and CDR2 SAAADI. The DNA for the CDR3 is TGCGCCAGCAGTCCTAGCAGCCGGGGGTACAATGAGCAGTTCTTC. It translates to CASSPSSRGYNEQFF.

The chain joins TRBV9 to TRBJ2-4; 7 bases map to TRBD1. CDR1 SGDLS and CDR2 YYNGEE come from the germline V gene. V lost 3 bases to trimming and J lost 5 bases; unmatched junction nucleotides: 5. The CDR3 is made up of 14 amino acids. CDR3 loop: CASSETGRENIQYF. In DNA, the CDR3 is TGTGCCAGCAGCGAGACAGGGCGCGAAAACATTCAGTACTTC.

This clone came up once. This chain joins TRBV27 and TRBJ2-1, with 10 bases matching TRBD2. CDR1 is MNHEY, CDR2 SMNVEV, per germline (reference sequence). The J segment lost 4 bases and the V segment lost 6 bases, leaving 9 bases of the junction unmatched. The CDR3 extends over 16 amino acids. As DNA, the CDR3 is TGTGCCAGCAGCCTAGGGGGACTAGCGCCGTACAATGAGCAGTTCTTC. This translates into CASSLGGLAPYNEQFF.

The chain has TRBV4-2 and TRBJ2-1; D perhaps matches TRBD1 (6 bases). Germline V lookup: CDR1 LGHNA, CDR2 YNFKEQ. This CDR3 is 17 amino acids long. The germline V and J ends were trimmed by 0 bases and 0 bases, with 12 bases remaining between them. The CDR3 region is CASSQDMTGSSYNEQFF. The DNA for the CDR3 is TGTGCCAGCAGCCAAGATATGACAGGTAGCTCCTACAATGAGCAGTTCTTC.

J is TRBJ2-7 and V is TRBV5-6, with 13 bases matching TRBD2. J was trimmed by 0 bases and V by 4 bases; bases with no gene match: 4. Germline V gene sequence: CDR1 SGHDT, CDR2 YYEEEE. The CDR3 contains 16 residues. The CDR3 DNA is TGTGCCAGCAGCCAAGGGACTAGCGGGATCTCCTACGAGCAGTACTTC. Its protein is CASSQGTSGISYEQYF.

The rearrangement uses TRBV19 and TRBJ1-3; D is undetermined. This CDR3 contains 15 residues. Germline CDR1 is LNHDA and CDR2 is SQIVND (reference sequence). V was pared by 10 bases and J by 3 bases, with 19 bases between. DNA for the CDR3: TGTGCCACCAACCGAGGCTTACTAGGTGGAAACACCATATATTTT. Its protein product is CATNRGLLGGNTIYF.

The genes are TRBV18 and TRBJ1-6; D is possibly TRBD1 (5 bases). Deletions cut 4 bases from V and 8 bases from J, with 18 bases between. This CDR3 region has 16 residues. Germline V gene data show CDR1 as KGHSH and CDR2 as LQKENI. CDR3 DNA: TGTGCCAGCTCACTTGGGGCAGGCCTTAGTCATTCACCCCTCCACTTT. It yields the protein CASSLGAGLSHSPLHF.

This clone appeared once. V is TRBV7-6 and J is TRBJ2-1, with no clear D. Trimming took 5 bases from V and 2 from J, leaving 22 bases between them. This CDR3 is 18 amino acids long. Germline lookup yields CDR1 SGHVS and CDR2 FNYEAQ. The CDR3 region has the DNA TGTGCCAGCAGCCAAACTGCGACTCCGGCCAACGCCTACAATGAGCAGTTCTTC. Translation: CASSQTATPANAYNEQFF.

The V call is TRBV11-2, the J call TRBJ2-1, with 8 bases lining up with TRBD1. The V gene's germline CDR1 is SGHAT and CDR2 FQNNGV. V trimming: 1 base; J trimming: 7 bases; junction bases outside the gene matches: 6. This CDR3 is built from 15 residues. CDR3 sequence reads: CASSLVTGAPNEQFF. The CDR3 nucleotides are TGTGCCAGCAGCTTAGTGACAGGGGCGCCGAATGAGCAGTTCTTC.

CDR3 region: CSVEGGGNQPQHF. The CDR3 DNA reads as TGCAGCGTTGAGGGGGGTGGCAATCAGCCCCAGCATTTT. The chain carries TRBV29-1 and TRBJ1-5, with a tentative D call TRBD1 (5 bases). CDR3 length: 13 residues. Germline V gene sequence: CDR1 SQVTM, CDR2 ANQGSEA. Trimming took 3 bases from V and 2 from J, leaving 8 bases between them.

The CDR3 spells CASSPDSRPYNEQFF. CDR3 in DNA: TGTGCCAGCAGTCCGGACTCTCGGCCCTACAATGAGCAGTTCTTC. The genes are TRBV6-5 and TRBJ2-1; D perhaps matches TRBD2 (5 bases). The V end was cut by 5 bases, the J end by 2 bases, with 13 bases between. Germline V gene data show CDR1 as MNHEY and CDR2 as SVGAGI. The CDR3 runs to 15 residues.

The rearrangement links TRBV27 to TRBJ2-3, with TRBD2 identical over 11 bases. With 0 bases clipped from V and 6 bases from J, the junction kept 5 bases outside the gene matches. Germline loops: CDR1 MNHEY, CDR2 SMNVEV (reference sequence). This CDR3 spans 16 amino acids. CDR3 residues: CASSLSLAGGSDTQYF. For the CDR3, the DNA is TGTGCCAGCAGTTTATCGTTAGCGGGAGGGTCGGATACGCAGTATTTT.

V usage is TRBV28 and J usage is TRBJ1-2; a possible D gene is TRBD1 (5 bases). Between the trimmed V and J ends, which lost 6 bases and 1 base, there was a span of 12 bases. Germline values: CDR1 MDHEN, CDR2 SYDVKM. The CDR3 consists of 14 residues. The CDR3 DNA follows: TGTGCCAGCAGCCGGGGGGGTCTTAACTATGGCTACACCTTC. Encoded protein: CASSRGGLNYGYTF.